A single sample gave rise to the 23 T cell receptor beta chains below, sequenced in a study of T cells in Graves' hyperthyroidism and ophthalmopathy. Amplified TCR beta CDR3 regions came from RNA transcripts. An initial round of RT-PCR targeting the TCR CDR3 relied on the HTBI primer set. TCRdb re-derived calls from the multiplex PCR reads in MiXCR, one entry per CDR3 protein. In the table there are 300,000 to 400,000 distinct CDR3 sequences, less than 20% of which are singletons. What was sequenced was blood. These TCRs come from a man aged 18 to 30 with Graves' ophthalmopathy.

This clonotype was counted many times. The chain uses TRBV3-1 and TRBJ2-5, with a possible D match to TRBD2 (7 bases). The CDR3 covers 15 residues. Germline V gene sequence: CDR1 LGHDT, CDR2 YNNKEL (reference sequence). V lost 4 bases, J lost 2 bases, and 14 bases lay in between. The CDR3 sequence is CASSPGGPLQETQYF. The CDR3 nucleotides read TGTGCCAGCAGCCCGGGGGGCCCCCTTCAAGAGACCCAGTACTTC.

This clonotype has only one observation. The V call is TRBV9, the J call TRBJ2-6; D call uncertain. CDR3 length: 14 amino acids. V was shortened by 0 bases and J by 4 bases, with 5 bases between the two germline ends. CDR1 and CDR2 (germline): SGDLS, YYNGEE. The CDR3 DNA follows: TGTGCCAGCAGCGTAGTCGCCGGGGCCAACGTCCTGACTTTC. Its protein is CASSVVAGANVLTF.

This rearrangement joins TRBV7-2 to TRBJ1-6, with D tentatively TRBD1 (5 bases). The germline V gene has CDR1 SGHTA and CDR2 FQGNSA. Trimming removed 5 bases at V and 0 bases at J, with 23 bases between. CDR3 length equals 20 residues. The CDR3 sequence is CASSTPRRGGETSYNSPLHF. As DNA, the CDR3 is TGTGCCAGCAGCACCCCCCGCCGGGGGGGGGAAACCTCCTATAATTCACCCCTCCACTTT.

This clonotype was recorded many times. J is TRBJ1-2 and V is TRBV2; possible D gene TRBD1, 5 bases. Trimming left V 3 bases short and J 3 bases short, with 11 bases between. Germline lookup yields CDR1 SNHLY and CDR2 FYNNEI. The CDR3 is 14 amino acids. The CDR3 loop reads CASSERGLDYGYTF. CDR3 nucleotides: TGTGCCAGCAGTGAGAGGGGCTTGGACTATGGCTACACCTTC.

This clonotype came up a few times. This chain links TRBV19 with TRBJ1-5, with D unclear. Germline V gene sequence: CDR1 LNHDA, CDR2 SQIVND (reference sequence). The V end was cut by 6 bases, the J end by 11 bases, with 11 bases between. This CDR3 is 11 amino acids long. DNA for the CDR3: TGTGCCAGTAGATCTGAGTGGGCCCAGCATTTT. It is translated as CASRSEWAQHF.

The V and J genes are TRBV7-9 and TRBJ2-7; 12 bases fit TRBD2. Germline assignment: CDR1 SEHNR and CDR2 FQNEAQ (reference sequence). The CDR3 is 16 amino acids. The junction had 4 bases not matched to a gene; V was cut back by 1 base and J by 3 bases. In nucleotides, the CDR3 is TGTGCCAGCAGCTTAGGGACTAGCGGGGCTATCTACGAGCAGTACTTC. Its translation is CASSLGTSGAIYEQYF.

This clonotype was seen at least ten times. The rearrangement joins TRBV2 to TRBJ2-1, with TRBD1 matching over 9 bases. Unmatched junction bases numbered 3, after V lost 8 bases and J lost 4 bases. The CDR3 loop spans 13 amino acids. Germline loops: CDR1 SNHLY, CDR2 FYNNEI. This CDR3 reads CASRDRVYNEQFF. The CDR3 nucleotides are TGTGCCAGCCGGGACAGGGTATACAATGAGCAGTTCTTC.

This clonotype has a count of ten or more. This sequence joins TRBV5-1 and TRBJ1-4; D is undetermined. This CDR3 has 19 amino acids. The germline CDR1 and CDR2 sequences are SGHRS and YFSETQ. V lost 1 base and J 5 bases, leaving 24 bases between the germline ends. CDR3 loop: CASSLQARGASSLNEKLFF. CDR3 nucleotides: TGCGCCAGCAGCTTGCAGGCCCGTGGCGCCTCGAGCCTAAATGAAAAACTGTTTTTT.

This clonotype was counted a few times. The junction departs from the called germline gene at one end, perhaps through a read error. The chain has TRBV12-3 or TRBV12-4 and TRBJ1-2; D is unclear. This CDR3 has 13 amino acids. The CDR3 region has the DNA TGCGCCAGCAGCCCCGACGGGGTCTATGGCTACACCTTC. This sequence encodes CASSPDGVYGYTF.

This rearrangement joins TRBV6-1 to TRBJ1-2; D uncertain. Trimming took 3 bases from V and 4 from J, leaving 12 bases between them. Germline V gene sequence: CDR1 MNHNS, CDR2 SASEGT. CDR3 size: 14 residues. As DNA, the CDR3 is TGTGCCAGCAGTGACGAGGGAATTGGCTATGGCTACACCTTC. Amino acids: CASSDEGIGYGYTF.

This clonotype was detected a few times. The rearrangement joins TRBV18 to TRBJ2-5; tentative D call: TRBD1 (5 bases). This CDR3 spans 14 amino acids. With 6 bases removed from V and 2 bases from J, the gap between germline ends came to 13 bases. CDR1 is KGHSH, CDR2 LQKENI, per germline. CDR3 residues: CASSQFQGQETQYF. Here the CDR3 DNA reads TGTGCCAGCTCCCAATTTCAGGGTCAAGAGACCCAGTACTTC.

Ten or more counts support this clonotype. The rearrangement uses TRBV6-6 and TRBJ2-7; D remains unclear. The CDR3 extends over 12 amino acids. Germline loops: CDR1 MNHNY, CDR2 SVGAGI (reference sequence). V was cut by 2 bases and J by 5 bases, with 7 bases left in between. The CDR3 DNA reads TGTGCCAGCAGTTACGGCGCGAACGAGCAGTACTTC. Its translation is CASSYGANEQYF.

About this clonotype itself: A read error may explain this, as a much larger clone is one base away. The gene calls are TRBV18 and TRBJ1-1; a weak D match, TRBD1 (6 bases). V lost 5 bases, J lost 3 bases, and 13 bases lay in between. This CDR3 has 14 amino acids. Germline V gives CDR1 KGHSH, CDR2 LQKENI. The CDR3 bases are TGTGCCAGCTCATCACAGGGTTTGGACACTGAAGCTTTCTTT. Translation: CASSSQGLDTEAFF.

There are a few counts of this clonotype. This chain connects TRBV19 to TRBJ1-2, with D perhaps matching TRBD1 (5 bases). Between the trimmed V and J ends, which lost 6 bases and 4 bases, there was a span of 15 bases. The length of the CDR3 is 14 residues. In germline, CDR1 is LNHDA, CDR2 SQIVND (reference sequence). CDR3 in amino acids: CASRTGTSLYGYTF. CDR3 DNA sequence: TGTGCCAGTAGAACGGGGACGTCGCTCTATGGCTACACCTTC.

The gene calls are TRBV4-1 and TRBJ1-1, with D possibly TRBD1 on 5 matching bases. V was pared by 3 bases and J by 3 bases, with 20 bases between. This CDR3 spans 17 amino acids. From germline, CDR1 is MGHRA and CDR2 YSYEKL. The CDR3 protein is CASSHQGTPLGYTEAFF. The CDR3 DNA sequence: TGCGCCAGCAGCCACCAAGGGACCCCGCTGGGATACACTGAAGCTTTCTTT.

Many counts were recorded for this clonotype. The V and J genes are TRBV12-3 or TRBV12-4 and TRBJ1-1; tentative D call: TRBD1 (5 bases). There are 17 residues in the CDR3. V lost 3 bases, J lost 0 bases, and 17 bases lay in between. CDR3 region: CASSFPEQVNLNTEAFF. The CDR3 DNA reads TGTGCCAGCAGTTTCCCAGAACAGGTCAACCTGAACACTGAAGCTTTCTTT.

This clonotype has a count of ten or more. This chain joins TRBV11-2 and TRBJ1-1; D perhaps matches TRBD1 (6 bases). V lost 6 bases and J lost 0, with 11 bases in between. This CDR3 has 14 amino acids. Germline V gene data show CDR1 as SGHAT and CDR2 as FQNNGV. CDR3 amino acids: CASRPDSMNTEAFF. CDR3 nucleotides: TGTGCCAGCAGACCGGACAGCATGAACACTGAAGCTTTCTTT.

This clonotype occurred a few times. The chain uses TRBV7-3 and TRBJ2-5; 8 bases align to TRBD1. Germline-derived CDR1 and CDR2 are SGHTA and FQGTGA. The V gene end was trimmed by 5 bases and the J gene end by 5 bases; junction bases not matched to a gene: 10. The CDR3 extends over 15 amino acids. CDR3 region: CASSPTGQGGETQYF. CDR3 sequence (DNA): TGTGCCAGCAGCCCGACCGGACAGGGTGGCGAGACCCAGTACTTC.

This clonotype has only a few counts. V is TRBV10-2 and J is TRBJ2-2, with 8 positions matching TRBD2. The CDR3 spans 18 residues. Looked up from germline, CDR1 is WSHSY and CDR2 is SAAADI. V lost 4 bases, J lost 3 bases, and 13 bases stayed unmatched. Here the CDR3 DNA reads TGCGCCAGCAGTGGTTTAGCGGGGATGATCACGGACACCGGGGAGCTGTTTTTT. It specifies CASSGLAGMITDTGELFF.

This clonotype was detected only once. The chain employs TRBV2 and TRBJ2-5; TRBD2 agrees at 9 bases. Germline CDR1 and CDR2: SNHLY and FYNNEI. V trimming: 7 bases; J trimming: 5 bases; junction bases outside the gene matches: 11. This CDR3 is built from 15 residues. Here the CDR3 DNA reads TGTGCCAGCAACTTTGCGGGGGGGCCATGGGAGACCCAGTACTTC. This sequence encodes CASNFAGGPWETQYF. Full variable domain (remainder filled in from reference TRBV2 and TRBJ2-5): EPEVTQTPSHQVTQMGQEVILRCVPISNHLYFYWYRQILGQKVEFLVSFYNNEISEKSEIFDDQFSVERPDGSNFTLKIRSTKLEDSAMYFCASNFAGGPWETQYFGPGTRLLVL.

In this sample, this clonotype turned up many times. The CDR3: CASSFGSGSTDTQYF. CDR3 nucleotides: TGCGCCAGCAGCTTCGGGTCCGGGAGCACAGATACGCAGTATTTT. This sequence joins TRBV5-1 and TRBJ2-3, with D hard to call. Germline CDR1 and CDR2: SGHRS and YFSETQ. Trimming took off 2 bases at V and 0 bases at J, with 10 bases between the two ends. The CDR3 length is 15 residues.

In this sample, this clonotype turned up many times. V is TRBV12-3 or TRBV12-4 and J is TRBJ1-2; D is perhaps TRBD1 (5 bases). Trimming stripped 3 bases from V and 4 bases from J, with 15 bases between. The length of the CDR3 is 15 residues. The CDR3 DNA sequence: TGTGCCAGCAGTTTTACGACAGCTCTACCCTATGGCTACACCTTC. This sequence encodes CASSFTTALPYGYTF.

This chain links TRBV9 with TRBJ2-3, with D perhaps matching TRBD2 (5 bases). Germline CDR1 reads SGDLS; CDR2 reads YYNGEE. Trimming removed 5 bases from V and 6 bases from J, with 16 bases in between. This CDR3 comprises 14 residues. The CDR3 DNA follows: TGTGCCAGCAGTCCAGACGGGGTGGGCGATACGCAGTATTTT. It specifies CASSPDGVGDTQYF.